This is a list of T cell receptor beta chains from one sample in a study of monozygotic twins with inflammatory bowel disease. TCRdb re-called the 5' RACE reads and shows each CDR3 protein once, DNA omitted. This repertoire includes about 300,000 distinct CDR3 sequences. The sample taken for sequencing was blood. Source of these receptors: a human donor with ulcerative colitis or Crohn's disease, or a healthy co-twin of an affected twin (not recorded which). CDR3s include the opening cysteine and the closing phenylalanine or tryptophan. The order of the fields is V gene, CDR3 length, J gene, CDR3 protein.

V gene: TRBV6-2/TRBV6-3
CDR3 length: 14
J gene: TRBJ2-2
CDR3 protein: CASIGQLYTGELFF

V gene: TRBV20-1
CDR3 length: 16
J gene: TRBJ2-7
CDR3 protein: CSAKGGRYREFYEQYF

V gene: TRBV7-2
CDR3 length: 15
J gene: TRBJ1-5
CDR3 protein: CASSLVFTSNQPQHF

V gene: TRBV20-1
CDR3 length: 16
J gene: TRBJ2-7
CDR3 protein: CSAGRPGQGKWYEQYF

V gene: TRBV6-5
CDR3 length: 15
J gene: TRBJ2-5
CDR3 protein: CASSYDPKSRETQYF

V gene: TRBV20-1
CDR3 length: 14
J gene: TRBJ2-1
CDR3 protein: CSARGSLNRNEQFF

V gene: TRBV6-2/TRBV6-3
CDR3 length: 17
J gene: TRBJ2-6
CDR3 protein: CASSYTGTSSGANVLTF

V gene: TRBV7-2
CDR3 length: 14
J gene: TRBJ1-1
CDR3 protein: CASSLAMGNTEAFF

V gene: TRBV18
CDR3 length: 14
J gene: TRBJ1-5
CDR3 protein: CASSVTGGMQPQHF

V gene: TRBV10-3
CDR3 length: 16
J gene: TRBJ2-5
CDR3 protein: CAISDPRDRVQETQYF

V gene: TRBV7-2
CDR3 length: 12
J gene: TRBJ2-1
CDR3 protein: CASSLIVRDPFF

V gene: TRBV3-1
CDR3 length: 15
J gene: TRBJ2-7
CDR3 protein: CASSQFWTRGDEQYF

V gene: TRBV9
CDR3 length: 15
J gene: TRBJ2-6
CDR3 protein: CASSLGGVGANVLTF

V gene: TRBV7-2
CDR3 length: 13
J gene: TRBJ1-2
CDR3 protein: CASSLEQPYGYTF

V gene: TRBV6-5
CDR3 length: 13
J gene: TRBJ1-6
CDR3 protein: CASSSDRGSPLHF

V gene: TRBV28
CDR3 length: 14
J gene: TRBJ2-7
CDR3 protein: CASTTSGGEYEQYF

V gene: TRBV7-2
CDR3 length: 13
J gene: TRBJ2-7
CDR3 protein: CASSQTGAYEQYF

V gene: TRBV18
CDR3 length: 12
J gene: TRBJ2-7
CDR3 protein: CASSPDRDEQYF

V gene: TRBV28
CDR3 length: 13
J gene: TRBJ1-5
CDR3 protein: CAGFSFTGRPQHF

V gene: TRBV30
CDR3 length: 11
J gene: TRBJ2-7
CDR3 protein: CAWDDRWEQYF

V gene: TRBV4-3
CDR3 length: 16
J gene: TRBJ2-3
CDR3 protein: CASSHDSGGTLNTQYF

V gene: TRBV10-3
CDR3 length: 13
J gene: TRBJ1-2
CDR3 protein: CAISVGSQGRYTF

V gene: TRBV15
CDR3 length: 12
J gene: TRBJ2-5
CDR3 protein: CATSRRWETQYF

V gene: TRBV6-2/TRBV6-3
CDR3 length: 18
J gene: TRBJ2-1
CDR3 protein: CASSYVGGEAWVYNEQFF

V gene: TRBV20-1
CDR3 length: 14
J gene: TRBJ2-1
CDR3 protein: CSARAGETYNEQFF

V gene: TRBV12-3/TRBV12-4
CDR3 length: 15
J gene: TRBJ2-1
CDR3 protein: CASSWTSGIYNEQFF

V gene: TRBV20-1
CDR3 length: 13
J gene: TRBJ2-7
CDR3 protein: CSASLAGGYEQYF

V gene: TRBV7-9
CDR3 length: 13
J gene: TRBJ1-1
CDR3 protein: CASSLLPETEAFF

V gene: TRBV7-9
CDR3 length: 17
J gene: TRBJ2-2
CDR3 protein: CASSPPGPANGAGELFF

V gene: TRBV25-1
CDR3 length: 14
J gene: TRBJ1-2
CDR3 protein: CASSEPDRAGGYTF

V gene: TRBV6-2/TRBV6-3
CDR3 length: 14
J gene: TRBJ1-5
CDR3 protein: CASSYGTGYQPQHF

V gene: TRBV12-3/TRBV12-4
CDR3 length: 14
J gene: TRBJ2-5
CDR3 protein: CASSGWAEQETQYF

V gene: TRBV19
CDR3 length: 13
J gene: TRBJ1-1
CDR3 protein: CASSIPANTEAFF

V gene: TRBV5-5
CDR3 length: 14
J gene: TRBJ2-1
CDR3 protein: CASSPTRGDNEQFF

V gene: TRBV7-3
CDR3 length: 13
J gene: TRBJ2-5
CDR3 protein: CASSLTWGQTQYF

V gene: TRBV29-1
CDR3 length: 11
J gene: TRBJ2-2
CDR3 protein: CSAGASGELFF

V gene: TRBV2
CDR3 length: 13
J gene: TRBJ2-7
CDR3 protein: CASKPTGYDEQYF

V gene: TRBV5-1
CDR3 length: 15
J gene: TRBJ1-2
CDR3 protein: CASSLAFVGGSGYTF

V gene: TRBV7-3
CDR3 length: 13
J gene: TRBJ1-1
CDR3 protein: CASSLTGANGAFF

V gene: TRBV24-1
CDR3 length: 13
J gene: TRBJ2-7
CDR3 protein: CATSDLAGDEQYF

V gene: TRBV3-1
CDR3 length: 12
J gene: TRBJ2-1
CDR3 protein: CASSQGYRFGFF

V gene: TRBV7-8
CDR3 length: 15
J gene: TRBJ2-7
CDR3 protein: CASSLAGTGPYEQYF

V gene: TRBV20-1
CDR3 length: 12
J gene: TRBJ2-5
CDR3 protein: CSVSGNQETQYF

V gene: TRBV27
CDR3 length: 13
J gene: TRBJ1-6
CDR3 protein: CASSFRGQEPLHF

V gene: TRBV12-3/TRBV12-4
CDR3 length: 13
J gene: TRBJ2-3
CDR3 protein: CASTWASTDTQYF

V gene: TRBV20-1
CDR3 length: 14
J gene: TRBJ1-4
CDR3 protein: CSARLGTGREKLFF

V gene: TRBV30
CDR3 length: 13
J gene: TRBJ1-1
CDR3 protein: CAWSNVVNTEAFF

V gene: TRBV7-2
CDR3 length: 14
J gene: TRBJ1-1
CDR3 protein: CASRRDRGGTEAFF

V gene: TRBV20-1
CDR3 length: 16
J gene: TRBJ2-2
CDR3 protein: CSARALAGVKTGELFF

V gene: TRBV12-3/TRBV12-4
CDR3 length: 20
J gene: TRBJ2-3
CDR3 protein: CASSPSPGLAGGEGTDTQYF

V gene: TRBV6-2/TRBV6-3
CDR3 length: 16
J gene: TRBJ2-6
CDR3 protein: CASSSISASGANVLTF

V gene: TRBV27
CDR3 length: 15
J gene: TRBJ2-5
CDR3 protein: CASKPTLQPQETQYF

V gene: TRBV12-3/TRBV12-4
CDR3 length: 16
J gene: TRBJ1-3
CDR3 protein: CASSFRRGLAGNTIYF